Presented here are 8 T cell receptor beta chains from one specimen sequenced in a study of T cells after yellow fever vaccination. Using its own MiXCR run on the 5' RACE reads, TCRdb lists one record per CDR3 protein. Here the sample spans 300,000 to 400,000 distinct CDR3 sequences, 8.7% being singletons. The sequences come from PBMCs, collected on the day of the first yellow fever vaccination. All receptors come from a man younger than 35 who received the YFV17D yellow fever vaccine.

The V gene is TRBV15, the J gene TRBJ2-1, with D tentatively TRBD2 (6 bases). Per the germline V gene, CDR1 is LNHNV and CDR2 is YYDKDF (reference sequence). The CDR3 is 12 residues long. V was pared by 3 bases and J by 13 bases, with 13 bases between. The CDR3 coding sequence is TGTGCCACCAGCAGGGAAAGACTAGTTCAGTTCTTC. Protein: CATSRERLVQFF.

The chain couples TRBV29-1 to TRBJ2-2, with D perhaps TRBD2 (5 bases). Germline CDR1 SQVTM, CDR2 ANQGSEA. The CDR3 covers 14 residues. The V end lost 5 bases, the J end lost 4 bases, and 14 bases lay between the germline ends. DNA of the CDR3: TGCAGCGTTCTGAAGGGTGAGGGCACCGGGGAGCTGTTTTTT. Its protein product is CSVLKGEGTGELFF.

This chain connects TRBV6-5 to TRBJ2-2; D ambiguous. CDR1 MNHEY and CDR2 SVGAGI come from the germline V gene. V was shortened by 3 bases and J by 6 bases, with 8 bases between the two germline ends. The CDR3 is 13 amino acids. The CDR3 loop reads CASSYKKPGELFF. The CDR3 nucleotides are TGTGCCAGCAGTTATAAGAAGCCCGGGGAGCTGTTTTTT.

This clonotype was counted at least ten times. This chain uses TRBV5-1 with TRBJ2-2, with a tentative D call TRBD1 (7 bases). The ends were cut back, 4 bases at V and 6 bases at J, with 19 bases in the middle. The germline CDR1 and CDR2 sequences are SGHRS and YFSETQ. This CDR3 comprises 16 residues. The CDR3 DNA reads as TGCGCCAGCAGCCTTCGACAGGGAGGAGAAGCCGGGGAGCTGTTTTTT. Its protein product is CASSLRQGGEAGELFF.

This chain links TRBV2 with TRBJ2-1, with 13 bases identical to TRBD2. Trimming took 6 bases from V and 5 from J; bases not matched to a gene: 1. This CDR3 spans 14 amino acids. Germline V gene sequence: CDR1 SNHLY, CDR2 FYNNEI. CDR3 nucleotides: TGTGCCAGCAGACTAGCGGGGGGGGACAATGAGCAGTTCTTC. This sequence encodes CASRLAGGDNEQFF.

This chain uses TRBV9 with TRBJ2-1; 11 nucleotides line up with TRBD1. Germline lookup yields CDR1 SGDLS and CDR2 YYNGEE. Trimming at V came to 3 bases and at J to 5 bases, leaving 4 bases not matched to a gene. CDR3 length: 15 amino acids. CDR3 region: CASSARTGGHNEQFF. DNA for the CDR3: TGTGCCAGCAGCGCCCGGACAGGGGGCCACAATGAGCAGTTCTTC.

This clonotype was seen a handful of times. This chain uses TRBV18 with TRBJ1-1; the D gene is possibly TRBD1 (5 bases). Deletions cut 6 bases from V and 6 bases from J, with 14 bases between. This CDR3 has 13 residues. Germline values: CDR1 KGHSH, CDR2 LQKENI. The CDR3 DNA is TGTGCCAGCTCCCCCGGGGCGGCCGCTGAAGCTTTCTTT. Amino acid sequence: CASSPGAAAEAFF. Full variable domain (remainder filled in from reference TRBV18 and TRBJ1-1): NAGVMQNPRHLVRRRGQEARLRCSPMKGHSHVYWYRQLPEEGLKFMVYLQKENIIDESGMPKERFSAEFPKEGPSILRIQQVVRGDSAAYFCASSPGAAAEAFFGQGTRLTVV.

The chain recombines TRBV5-1 with TRBJ1-2; 8 bases map to TRBD1. Per germline, CDR1 SGHRS and CDR2 YFSETQ. V was clipped by 5 bases and J by 3 bases; unmatched bases: 6. This CDR3 comprises 14 residues. CDR3 in DNA: TGCGCCAGCAGGACGACAGGGGTGGACTATGGCTACACCTTC. Amino acids: CASRTTGVDYGYTF.